Following are 16 T cell receptor beta chains from one sample sequenced in a study of Ad26.COV2.S vaccination and SARS-CoV-2 variants. Profiling relied on immunoSEQ multiplex PCR, and the TCRdb table lists in-frame clones only, not all of them. The sample lists approximately 360,000 clones, about four fifths occurring once. Noted treatment: over 15 received Ad26.COV2.S at low or high dose, single or two shots; 5 received placebo; per-sample allocation not given. Day 63 following the first vaccine or placebo injection was when the samples were taken. Source: peripheral blood, taken in a trial of Ad26.COV2.S vaccine versus placebo. Source of these receptors: a person between 18 and 65 years old who received the Ad26.COV2.S COVID-19 vaccine or a placebo.

This clone was counted a few times. This chain connects TRBV7-3 to TRBJ2-2; D ambiguous. The V end lost 3 bases, the J end lost 8 bases, and 10 bases lay between the germline ends. The germline CDR1 and CDR2 sequences are SGHTA and FQGTGA. The CDR3 is made up of 13 amino acids. CDR3 sequence: CASSFKRTGELFF. CDR3 bases: TGTGCCAGCAGCTTCAAACGTACAGGGGAGCTGTTTTTT. The full variable domain, completed using reference TRBV7-3 and TRBJ2-2, is GAGVSQTPSNKVTEKGKYVELRCDPISGHTALYWYRQSLGQGPEFLIYFQGTGAADDSGLPNDRFFAVRPEGSVSTLKIQRTERGDSAVYLCASSFKRTGELFFGEGSRLTVL.

The chain has TRBV7-9 and TRBJ2-5; 7 bases line up with TRBD1. Germline CDR1 reads SEHNR; CDR2 reads FQNEAQ (reference sequence). V shed 7 bases, J shed 0 bases, and the junction held 17 bases outside the gene matches. This CDR3 is built from 18 residues. The CDR3 loop reads CASTVTLDRSIYQETQYF. As DNA, the CDR3 is TGTGCCAGCACCGTTACCTTGGACAGGAGTATCTACCAAGAGACCCAGTACTTC.

The count of this clone is one. The chain has TRBV29-1 and TRBJ1-1; no clear D. Germline CDR1 SQVTM, CDR2 ANQGSEA. The CDR3 has 12 residues. The V gene lost 4 bases and the J gene lost 4 bases, with 10 bases spanning the gap. The CDR3 protein is CSVGEGPTEAFF. CDR3 bases: TGCAGCGTTGGTGAAGGGCCCACTGAAGCTTTCTTT.

The chain recombines TRBV5-1 with TRBJ2-1; 8 bases map to TRBD1. This CDR3 spans 14 amino acids. The germline gives CDR1 SGHRS, CDR2 YFSETQ. V shed 7 bases and J 2 bases; nucleotides not matched to a gene: 5. The CDR3 is CASASGGPYNEQFF. CDR3 nucleotide sequence: TGCGCCAGCGCATCAGGGGGCCCCTACAATGAGCAGTTCTTC.

This chain links TRBV10-3 with TRBJ2-7, with D maybe TRBD1 (5 bases). CDR3 length equals 14 residues. V lost 10 bases and J 2 bases, leaving 18 bases between the germline ends. Germline assignment: CDR1 ENHRY and CDR2 SYGVKD. DNA for the CDR3: TGTGCCACCTCCCCCGATCCCAGGGCCTACGAGCAGTACTTC. It yields the protein CATSPDPRAYEQYF.

The chain couples TRBV6-2 or TRBV6-3 to TRBJ1-5, with D possibly TRBD1 on 6 matching bases. Between the trimmed V and J ends, which lost 7 bases and 2 bases, there was a span of 15 bases. CDR1 MNHEY and CDR2 SVGEGT come from the germline V gene. CDR3 size: 15 residues. As DNA, the CDR3 is TGTGCCAGCACCCCTAGGGGGGTAGGCAATCAGCCCCAGCATTTT. Encoded protein: CASTPRGVGNQPQHF.

This clone has a single count. The genes are TRBV19 and TRBJ2-7; 8 bases agree with TRBD2. The V gene end was trimmed by 3 bases and the J gene end by 0 bases; junction bases not matched to a gene: 4. The CDR3 has 15 residues. Germline CDR1 reads LNHDA; CDR2 reads SQIVND (reference sequence). CDR3: CASSIGSGASYEQYF. CDR3 sequence (DNA): TGTGCCAGTAGTATTGGTAGCGGGGCCTCCTACGAGCAGTACTTC. Together with reference TRBV19 and TRBJ2-7, the CDR3 gives the full variable domain: DGGITQSPKYLFRKEGQNVTLSCEQNLNHDAMYWYRQDPGQGLRLIYYSQIVNDFQKGDIAEGYSVSREKKESFPLTVTSAQKNPTAFYLCASSIGSGASYEQYFGPGTRLTVT.

This clone was recorded only once. The rearrangement uses TRBV6-2 or TRBV6-3 and TRBJ2-6; D gene unclear. CDR3 length: 17 residues. Trimming removed 0 bases at V and 2 bases at J, with 11 bases between. Germline CDR1 MNHEY, CDR2 SVGEGT. The CDR3 region is CASSYSTVAPGANVLTF. In DNA, the CDR3 is TGTGCCAGCAGTTACTCGACGGTCGCCCCTGGGGCCAACGTCCTGACTTTC.

The rearrangement joins TRBV27 to TRBJ2-5; 9 nucleotides agree with TRBD2. The CDR3 totals 15 residues. The V and J ends lost 2 bases and 6 bases, in that order; junction bases with no gene match: 7. CDR1 and CDR2 from the germline V gene are MNHEY and SMNVEV (reference sequence). CDR3: CASSLVGLATQTQYF. CDR3 nucleotides: TGTGCCAGCAGTTTAGTGGGACTAGCCACACAGACCCAGTACTTC.

The chain carries TRBV6-5 and TRBJ1-1; the match to TRBD1 covers 9 bases. Trimming removed 1 base from V and 11 bases from J; junction bases left unmatched: 5. The CDR3 has 13 amino acids. Germline V gene data show CDR1 as MNHEY and CDR2 as SVGAGI. In DNA, the CDR3 is TGTGCCAGCAGTTACTTGGGGGACAGGGTCGCTTTCTTT. Amino acids: CASSYLGDRVAFF.

This chain connects TRBV5-4 to TRBJ1-2, with TRBD1 as a possible D gene (6 bases). Trimming cost V 0 bases and J 5 bases, with 17 bases left between them. The CDR3 sequence is 16 residues long. Germline CDR1 and CDR2: SGHNT and YYREEE (reference sequence). This CDR3 is CASSLEESGDSYGYTF. CDR3 in DNA: TGTGCCAGCAGCTTGGAGGAGTCAGGGGACTCTTATGGCTACACCTTC.

The chain links TRBV19 to TRBJ1-2; D is undetermined. CDR1 and CDR2 (germline): LNHDA, SQIVND (reference sequence). This CDR3 has 12 amino acids. The ends were cut back, 7 bases at V and 4 bases at J, with 10 bases in the middle. The CDR3 loop is CASKAGAYGYTF. Here the CDR3 DNA reads TGTGCCAGTAAGGCCGGCGCCTATGGCTACACCTTC. Full variable domain (missing parts from reference TRBV19 and TRBJ1-2): DGGITQSPKYLFRKEGQNVTLSCEQNLNHDAMYWYRQDPGQGLRLIYYSQIVNDFQKGDIAEGYSVSREKKESFPLTVTSAQKNPTAFYLCASKAGAYGYTFGSGTRLTVV.

The rearrangement links TRBV19 to TRBJ2-7, with a weak D call TRBD1 (7 bases). V shed 6 bases and J shed 3 bases, with 21 bases lying between them. The CDR3 has 16 amino acids. CDR1 is LNHDA, CDR2 SQIVND, per germline (reference sequence). DNA of the CDR3: TGTGCCAGTAGCACCTTTGGTTCAGGGGGGAACTACGAGCAGTACTTC. The encoded protein is CASSTFGSGGNYEQYF. Complete variable domain (other parts from reference TRBV19 and TRBJ2-7): DGGITQSPKYLFRKEGQNVTLSCEQNLNHDAMYWYRQDPGQGLRLIYYSQIVNDFQKGDIAEGYSVSREKKESFPLTVTSAQKNPTAFYLCASSTFGSGGNYEQYFGPGTRLTVT.

This clone was detected only once. The chain recombines TRBV29-1 with TRBJ2-3; 8 nucleotides match TRBD2. Germline V lookup: CDR1 SQVTM, CDR2 ANQGSEA. V was pared by 4 bases and J by 1 base, with 1 base of the junction left unmatched. The CDR3 loop spans 13 amino acids. In DNA, the CDR3 is TGCAGCGTTGGTAGCGGGGGCACAGATACGCAGTATTTT. This translates into CSVGSGGTDTQYF.

This chain uses TRBV2 with TRBJ2-7; the match to TRBD1 covers 7 bases. The CDR3 has 14 residues. The trim removed 6 bases at V and 3 bases at J, leaving 8 bases unmatched. CDR1 is SNHLY and CDR2 is FYNNEI in the germline V gene. The CDR3 loop reads CASRRTGVYYEQYF. The CDR3 coding sequence is TGTGCCAGCAGGAGGACAGGCGTCTACTACGAGCAGTACTTC. The full variable domain, in which reference TRBV2 and TRBJ2-7 provide the parts outside the CDR3, is EPEVTQTPSHQVTQMGQEVILRCVPISNHLYFYWYRQILGQKVEFLVSFYNNEISEKSEIFDDQFSVERPDGSNFTLKIRSTKLEDSAMYFCASRRTGVYYEQYFGPGTRLTVT.

The chain joins TRBV2 to TRBJ2-2, with 7 bases identical to TRBD1. V lost 1 base and J lost 7; bases outside the gene matches: 3. The germline V gene has CDR1 SNHLY and CDR2 FYNNEI. This CDR3 is 14 amino acids long. CDR3 nucleotide sequence: TGTGCCAGCAGTGAAGGACAGGGTGGCGGGGAGCTGTTTTTT. This gives the protein CASSEGQGGGELFF.